The 21 T cell receptor beta chains given below trace back to one sample, sequenced in a study of T cells in localized non-small cell lung cancer. This table comes from immunoSEQ multiplex PCR, and its TCRdb copy is limited to in-frame clones, with some not included. Seen here are 75,000 to 85,000 clones, approximately 80% observed once, and the top ten hold nearly 9.5%. The sample consisted of peripheral blood, taken before any cancer treatment. The receptor source for this set is a female donor older than 55 with stage I lung adenocarcinoma.

The rearrangement joins TRBV5-5 to TRBJ2-5; perhaps D is TRBD1 or TRBD2 (6 bases each). V gave up 4 bases and J gave up 2 bases, with 15 bases separating them. Germline V gene sequence: CDR1 SGHKS, CDR2 YYEKEE (reference sequence). CDR3 length equals 15 residues. Written as DNA, the CDR3 is TGTGCCAGCAGCCTGAGGGGGGACGTTCAAGAGACCCAGTACTTC. Amino acid sequence: CASSLRGDVQETQYF.

The rearrangement joins TRBV7-2 to TRBJ2-2; D gene ambiguous. Trimming took off 5 bases at V and 0 bases at J, with 10 bases between the two ends. The germline CDR1 and CDR2 sequences are SGHTA and FQGNSA. The CDR3 spans 15 residues. The CDR3 spells CASSPSGPNTGELFF. CDR3 in DNA: TGTGCCAGCAGCCCGTCAGGCCCGAACACCGGGGAGCTGTTTTTT. Variable domain in full (rest from reference TRBV7-2 and TRBJ2-2): GAGVSQSPSNKVTEKGKDVELRCDPISGHTALYWYRQSLGQGLEFLIYFQGNSAPDKSGLPSDRFSAERTGGSVSTLTIQRTQQEDSAVYLCASSPSGPNTGELFFGEGSRLTVL.

The V and J genes are TRBV6-1 and TRBJ2-3; D is possibly TRBD2 (6 bases). V lost 3 bases and J lost 2, with 12 bases in between. The CDR3 length is 15 residues. Germline lookup yields CDR1 MNHNS and CDR2 SASEGT. DNA of the CDR3: TGTGCCAGCAGTGACGGGAGACAATTCACAGATACGCAGTATTTT. The encoded protein is CASSDGRQFTDTQYF.

This clone occurred a few times. The CDR3 loop reads CASSSGGGFQPQHF. In DNA form, the CDR3 reads TGTGCCAGTAGTTCGGGAGGGGGCTTTCAGCCCCAGCATTTT. The rearrangement links TRBV19 to TRBJ1-5, with 7 bases matching TRBD1. The CDR3 is 14 residues long. Unmatched junction bases numbered 7, after V lost 5 bases and J lost 6 bases. Looked up from germline, CDR1 is LNHDA and CDR2 is SQIVND (reference sequence).

The chain employs TRBV6-1 and TRBJ1-3; D is perhaps TRBD1 (5 bases). Trimming stripped 2 bases from V and 2 bases from J, with 10 bases between. This CDR3 region has 15 residues. In germline, CDR1 is MNHNS, CDR2 SASEGT. The CDR3 loop is CASSESQGPGNTIYF. The CDR3, as DNA: TGTGCCAGCAGTGAAAGCCAGGGCCCTGGAAACACCATATATTTT.

This chain joins TRBV27 and TRBJ2-1; D is possibly TRBD1 or TRBD2 (6 bases each). This CDR3 region has 15 residues. V was trimmed by 3 bases and J by 4 bases, leaving 13 bases between them. CDR1 MNHEY and CDR2 SMNVEV come from the germline V gene (reference sequence). CDR3 DNA: TGTGCCAGCAGTTTTGGAGGGGGTTTGTACAATGAGCAGTTCTTC. It yields the protein CASSFGGGLYNEQFF.

This clone showed up just a few times. The chain carries TRBV5-1 and TRBJ1-2; D remains ambiguous. CDR3 length equals 13 residues. Germline assignment: CDR1 SGHRS and CDR2 YFSETQ. V lost 4 bases and J lost 4, with 11 bases in between. CDR3 DNA: TGCGCCAGCAGCATTCAGGCGGCCTATGGCTACACCTTC. Its translation: CASSIQAAYGYTF. Full variable domain (outside the CDR3, taken from reference TRBV5-1 and TRBJ1-2): KAGVTQTPRYLIKTRGQQVTLSCSPISGHRSVSWYQQTPGQGLQFLFEYFSETQRNKGNFPGRFSGRQFSNSRSEMNVSTLELGDSALYLCASSIQAAYGYTFGSGTRLTVV.

The rearrangement joins TRBV19 to TRBJ1-1; 8 bases match TRBD1. V shed 4 bases, J shed 4 bases, and the junction held 8 bases outside the gene matches. CDR1 is LNHDA, CDR2 SQIVND, per germline (reference sequence). This CDR3 comprises 15 residues. CDR3 residues: CASSTGQGLSTEAFF. For the CDR3, the DNA is TGTGCCAGTAGTACCGGACAGGGATTGAGCACTGAAGCTTTCTTT.

The V and J genes are TRBV28 and TRBJ2-5; TRBD2 matches at 7 bases. The germline V gene has CDR1 MDHEN and CDR2 SYDVKM. The CDR3 consists of 14 residues. Trimming removed 5 bases from V and 4 bases from J; junction bases left unmatched: 7. CDR3 coding DNA: TGTGCCAGCAGTCCTAGCGGAGGAAGAGAGACCCAGTACTTC. This codes for CASSPSGGRETQYF. Using reference TRBV28 and TRBJ2-5 for the parts outside the CDR3, the full variable domain is DVKVTQSSRYLVKRTGEKVFLECVQDMDHENMFWYRQDPGLGLRLIYFSYDVKMKEKGDIPEGYSVSREKKERFSLILESASTNQTSMYLCASSPSGGRETQYFGPGTRLLVL.

This clone has only a few counts. V gene TRBV18 combines with J gene TRBJ2-6; D possibly corresponds to TRBD2 (5 bases). The V gene's germline CDR1 is KGHSH and CDR2 LQKENI. CDR3 length: 15 amino acids. V lost 5 bases to trimming and J lost 2 bases, with 10 bases between them. This chain's CDR3 is CASSYGVPGANVLTF. The CDR3 DNA follows: TGTGCCAGCTCATACGGGGTCCCTGGGGCCAACGTCCTGACTTTC. Complete variable domain (other parts from reference TRBV18 and TRBJ2-6): NAGVMQNPRHLVRRRGQEARLRCSPMKGHSHVYWYRQLPEEGLKFMVYLQKENIIDESGMPKERFSAEFPKEGPSILRIQQVVRGDSAAYFCASSYGVPGANVLTFGAGSRLTVL.

J is TRBJ2-1 and V is TRBV30; 10 bases agree with TRBD2. V was clipped by 4 bases and J by 9 bases; unmatched bases: 9. There are 14 residues in the CDR3. Germline V gene lookup returns CDR1 GTSNPN and CDR2 SVGIG (reference sequence). The CDR3 bases are TGTGCCTGGAAGCCTAGCGGGAGTCGTGGTGAGCAGTTCTTC. This sequence encodes CAWKPSGSRGEQFF.

This clone has a single count. This rearrangement joins TRBV28 to TRBJ2-2, with TRBD2 matching over 10 bases. The trim removed 4 bases at V and 4 bases at J, leaving 12 bases unmatched. CDR1 and CDR2 from the germline V gene are MDHEN and SYDVKM. The CDR3 sequence is 18 residues long. The CDR3 sequence: CASSSESWTSGFTGELFF. Here the CDR3 DNA reads TGTGCCAGCAGTTCCGAATCCTGGACTAGCGGCTTCACCGGGGAGCTGTTTTTT.

The chain has TRBV6-1 and TRBJ2-1; 16 bases agree with TRBD2. The CDR3 sequence is 14 residues long. Per germline, CDR1 MNHNS and CDR2 SASEGT. The V gene end was trimmed by 8 bases and the J gene end by 8 bases; junction bases not matched to a gene: 3. The CDR3 sequence is CASGTSGGGHEQFF. The CDR3 region has the DNA TGTGCCAGCGGGACTAGCGGGGGGGGCCATGAGCAGTTCTTC.

The chain uses TRBV14 and TRBJ1-1; D might be TRBD1 (6 bases). Between the trimmed V and J ends, which lost 1 base and 1 base, there was a span of 10 bases. CDR1 SGHDN and CDR2 FVKESK come from the germline V gene. The CDR3 has 15 amino acids. The CDR3 sequence is CASSQAGGANTEAFF. CDR3 DNA: TGTGCCAGCAGCCAAGCGGGGGGGGCGAACACTGAAGCTTTCTTT.

This chain connects TRBV11-2 to TRBJ1-2; D uncertain. The V gene's germline CDR1 is SGHAT and CDR2 FQNNGV. The CDR3 is 15 residues long. Trimming left V 1 base short and J 0 bases short, with 9 bases between. CDR3 sequence: CASSLGRSANYGYTF. The CDR3 DNA is TGTGCCAGCAGCTTAGGGAGGAGTGCTAACTATGGCTACACCTTC.

The chain carries TRBV18 and TRBJ1-1, with D hard to call. Germline loops: CDR1 KGHSH, CDR2 LQKENI. This CDR3 spans 12 amino acids. Trimming left V 0 bases short and J 11 bases short, with 10 bases between. The CDR3 DNA follows: TGTGCCAGCTCACCACCGTATCTCGAGGCTTTCTTT. Protein: CASSPPYLEAFF. Drawing the rest from reference TRBV18 and TRBJ1-1, the complete variable domain is NAGVMQNPRHLVRRRGQEARLRCSPMKGHSHVYWYRQLPEEGLKFMVYLQKENIIDESGMPKERFSAEFPKEGPSILRIQQVVRGDSAAYFCASSPPYLEAFFGQGTRLTVV.

The gene calls are TRBV7-3 and TRBJ2-7; tentatively, D is TRBD1 (6 bases). Germline V gives CDR1 SGHTA, CDR2 FQGTGA. The V end was cut by 2 bases, the J end by 0 bases, with 8 bases between. This CDR3 region has 14 residues. CDR3 sequence reads: CASSLGDISYEQYF. CDR3 in DNA: TGTGCCAGCAGCTTAGGGGACATCTCCTACGAGCAGTACTTC.

The rearrangement links TRBV5-6 to TRBJ1-2; 7 nucleotides align to TRBD1. V trimming: 0 bases; J trimming: 6 bases; junction bases outside the gene matches: 5. The CDR3 consists of 14 residues. Per the germline V gene, CDR1 is SGHDT and CDR2 is YYEEEE. In nucleotides, the CDR3 is TGTGCCAGCAGCTTGGTGGGACAGACTGATGGCTACACCTTC. Amino acid sequence: CASSLVGQTDGYTF.

The chain couples TRBV2 to TRBJ2-7; no definite D call. CDR1 and CDR2 from the germline V gene are SNHLY and FYNNEI. The ends were cut back, 0 bases at V and 9 bases at J, with 9 bases in the middle. This CDR3 is 12 amino acids long. The CDR3 DNA reads TGTGCCAGCAGTGAAGCGCCGAGTGCGCAGTACTTC. This gives the protein CASSEAPSAQYF.

The chain carries TRBV6-1 and TRBJ1-3; 7 nucleotides agree with TRBD1. The ends lost 9 bases at V and 3 bases at J; junction bases unmatched: 5. This CDR3 region has 13 residues. From germline, CDR1 is MNHNS and CDR2 SASEGT. The CDR3 coding sequence is TGTGCCAGTCAGGGGGATTTTGGAAACACCATATATTTT. Translated, it gives CASQGDFGNTIYF.

The chain recombines TRBV2 with TRBJ2-5; D gene ambiguous. Germline values: CDR1 SNHLY, CDR2 FYNNEI. The CDR3 spans 13 residues. V was shortened by 4 bases and J by 2 bases, with 8 bases between the two germline ends. The CDR3 coding sequence is TGTGCCAGCAGTGCCTGGGCTCAAGAGACCCAGTACTTC. Amino acids: CASSAWAQETQYF.